The 5 T cell receptor beta chains presented below share a single source sample, sequenced in a study of shared T cell receptors in the human thymus. Assay: immunoSEQ multiplex PCR; the TCRdb copy retains only in-frame clones and omits some. The repertoire holds 600,000 to 900,000 clones, 70% to 90% seen once, with more than 0.01% in the top ten. These same data were also listed under a study on human thymus T cells.

Sample: thymocytes. The source of these receptors is a girl in the first two years of life with a congenital heart defect.

This clone turned up a few times. V is TRBV25-1 and J is TRBJ2-1; D unclear. Trimming stripped 2 bases from V and 0 bases from J, with 17 bases between. Germline V gene sequence: CDR1 MGHDK, CDR2 SYGVNS. This CDR3 contains 18 residues. The CDR3 protein is CASSESPDPRSSYNEQFF. For the CDR3, the DNA is TGTGCCAGCAGTGAAAGCCCAGACCCTCGGAGCTCCTACAATGAGCAGTTCTTC.

This rearrangement joins TRBV7-2 to TRBJ1-2; 7 positions match TRBD1. CDR3 size: 15 residues. The V and J ends lost 1 base and 3 bases, in that order; junction bases with no gene match: 5. CDR1 is SGHTA and CDR2 is FQGNSA in the germline V gene. CDR3 in amino acids: CASSLVAGGHYGYTF. CDR3 nucleotide sequence: TGTGCCAGCAGCTTAGTGGCAGGGGGACACTATGGCTACACCTTC. Full variable domain (missing parts from reference TRBV7-2 and TRBJ1-2): GAGVSQSPSNKVTEKGKDVELRCDPISGHTALYWYRQSLGQGLEFLIYFQGNSAPDKSGLPSDRFSAERTGGSVSTLTIQRTQQEDSAVYLCASSLVAGGHYGYTFGSGTRLTVV.

The CDR3 sequence: CASILRNREGTEAFF. In DNA, the CDR3 is TGTGCCAGCATCTTGAGGAACAGGGAAGGCACTGAAGCTTTCTTT. This rearrangement joins TRBV6-5 to TRBJ1-1; possibly TRBD1 for D (6 bases). The CDR3 is 15 amino acids. In germline, CDR1 is MNHEY, CDR2 SVGAGI. V was clipped by 7 bases and J by 4 bases, with 19 bases between them.

The rearrangement uses TRBV30 and TRBJ1-6; perhaps TRBD1 as D (6 bases). Trimming removed 4 bases from V and 6 bases from J, with 13 bases in between. This CDR3 is built from 14 residues. The germline CDR1 and CDR2 sequences are GTSNPN and SVGIG (reference sequence). CDR3 amino acids: CAWTLGTSNSPLHF. The CDR3 DNA sequence: TGTGCCTGGACGCTGGGGACATCTAATTCACCCCTCCACTTT.

This rearrangement joins TRBV15 to TRBJ2-7; TRBD1 might be the D (6 bases). Germline V CDR1 and CDR2: LNHNV, YYDKDF (reference sequence). Deletions cut 3 bases from V and 5 bases from J, with 14 bases between. The CDR3 is 14 amino acids. CDR3 DNA sequence: TGTGCCACCAGCAGCCGAAGACAGGTCCACGAGCAGTACTTC. Residues: CATSSRRQVHEQYF.